This TCR beta chain was sequenced for a study of CD8+ T cells in alopecia areata. The authors extracted RNA and reverse transcribed it into cDNA as the sequencing template. The protocol was immunoSEQ multiplex PCR, while the TCRdb copy is restricted to in-frame clones and leaves out a portion. The sample includes fewer than 200,000 clones, 50% to 60% of them seen just once. The sample holds a few counts of this clone. This CDR3 has 14 amino acids. Germline CDR1 reads SEHNR; CDR2 reads FQNEAQ (reference sequence). The ends were cut back, 3 bases at V and 5 bases at J, with 10 bases in the middle. The source of this sequence is a human donor with alopecia areata. The specimen comprised CD4+ T cells sorted from blood, sampled at week 0. The chain carries TRBV7-9 and TRBJ2-2; no clear D gene. The chain's CDR3 is CASSFPGGTGELFF. The CDR3 region has the DNA TGTGCCAGCAGCTTCCCAGGCGGAACCGGGGAGCTGTTTTTT.